This T cell receptor (beta chain) derives from a study of identical twins. Points from the study as a whole: A cross-sectional statistical analysis, not follow-up of the same donors, supported the conclusions. Within monozygotic twins, out-of-frame TCR alpha sharing was underestimated by the models. Partly confounded zero-insertion analyses could result from invariant MAIT and iNKT cells.

TCRdb re-called the 5' RACE reads with MiXCR, one entry per CDR3 protein. The table includes roughly 1,500,000 distinct CDR3 sequences, roughly a third detected once. Germline CDR1 LGHNA, CDR2 YNFKEQ. The length of the CDR3 is 16 residues. The trim removed 6 bases at V and 4 bases at J, leaving 8 bases unmatched. As for this clonotype: The antigen is undetermined.

J is TRBJ2-1 and V is TRBV4-2, with TRBD2 matching over 11 bases. The receptor comes from a newborn girl in good health. Sequences were obtained from cord blood. The CDR3 loop reads CASSKEGTSGYNEQFF. CDR3 nucleotide sequence: TGTGCCAGCAGTAAAGAGGGGACTAGCGGTTACAATGAGCAGTTCTTC.